This TCR beta chain was recovered during a study of pediatric ulcerative colitis. This clone came up a few times. Sequenced by immunoSEQ multiplex PCR; TCRdb stores in-frame clones only, minus some. This sample has 30,000 to 40,000 clones, with around 80% found just once. The ends were cut back, 7 bases at V and 4 bases at J, with 20 bases in the middle. The CDR3 sequence is 15 residues long. Germline V gives CDR1 GTSNPN, CDR2 SVGIG (reference sequence). The chain recombines TRBV30 with TRBJ1-3, with D unresolved. The source is a boy aged 5-17 years with severe ulcerative colitis. The sample consisted of blood. The CDR3 nucleotides are TGTGCCTCCGCTATGGGAGTTGATGGGGGAAACACCATATATTTT. It translates to CASAMGVDGGNTIYF.